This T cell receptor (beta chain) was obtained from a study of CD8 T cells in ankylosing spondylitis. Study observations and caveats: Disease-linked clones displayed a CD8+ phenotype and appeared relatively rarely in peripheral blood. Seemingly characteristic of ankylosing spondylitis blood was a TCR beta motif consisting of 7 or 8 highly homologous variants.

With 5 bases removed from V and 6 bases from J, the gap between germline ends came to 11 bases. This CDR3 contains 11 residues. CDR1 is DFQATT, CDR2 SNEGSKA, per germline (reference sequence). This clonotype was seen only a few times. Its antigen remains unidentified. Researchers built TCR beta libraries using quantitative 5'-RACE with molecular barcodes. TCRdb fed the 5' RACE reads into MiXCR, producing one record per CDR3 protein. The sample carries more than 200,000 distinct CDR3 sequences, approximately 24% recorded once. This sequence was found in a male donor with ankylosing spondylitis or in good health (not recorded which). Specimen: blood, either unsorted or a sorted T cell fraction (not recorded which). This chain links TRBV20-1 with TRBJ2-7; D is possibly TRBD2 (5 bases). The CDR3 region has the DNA TGCAGTGCTCTTACGGAGGTCGAGCAGTACTTC. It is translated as CSALTEVEQYF.